This is a list of T cell receptor beta chains from one sample in a study of OX40 agonist ivuxolimab in advanced cancers. TCRdb's table, derived via immunoSEQ multiplex PCR, lists solely in-frame clones and lacks some. Here the sample spans roughly 50,000 clones, around nine tenths being singletons. The sequencing here drew on CD4+ or CD8+ T cells sorted from blood, taken in a trial of the OX40 agonist ivuxolimab. These receptors were taken from an adult with an advanced solid tumor such as melanoma, head and neck, liver or kidney cancer. Both conserved end residues are part of each CDR3. D genes are given only for firm matches. The listing skips clone size in some rows; elsewhere it reads once, few, many or a size class.

size: .; J: TRBJ2-5; V: TRBV19; D: .; CDR3: CASSIGSGTQETQYF; DNA: TGTGCCAGTAGTATAGGGTCAGGCACACAAGAGACCCAGTACTTC
size: once; J: TRBJ2-3; V: TRBV2; D: .; CDR3: CASIFQGGDTQYF; DNA: TGTGCCAGCATCTTCCAAGGGGGAGATACGCAGTATTTT
size: .; J: TRBJ2-7; V: TRBV7-1; D: TRBD2; CDR3: CASSSRHNGFSGSSHRGLRREQYF; DNA: TGTGCCAGCAGCTCCCGACACAACGGATTTAGCGGGAGCTCCCACCGGGGATTACGGAGGGAGCAGTACTTC
size: once; J: TRBJ2-6; V: TRBV5-4; D: .; CDR3: CASSPGRGANVLTF; DNA: TGTGCCAGCAGCCCGGGGAGAGGGGCCAACGTCCTGACTTTC
size: .; J: TRBJ2-3; V: TRBV4-1; D: .; CDR3: CASSPNDWADTQYF; DNA: TGCGCCAGCAGCCCAAATGATTGGGCGGATACGCAGTATTTT
size: .; J: TRBJ2-7; V: TRBV4-1; D: TRBD1; CDR3: CASSPGQAVYEQYF; DNA: TGCGCCAGCAGCCCGGGACAGGCCGTTTACGAGCAGTACTTC
size: .; J: TRBJ2-1; V: TRBV29-1; D: TRBD1; CDR3: CSVEGDRGNEQFF; DNA: TGCAGCGTTGAAGGGGACAGGGGTAATGAGCAGTTCTTC
size: .; J: TRBJ2-1; V: TRBV7-9; D: .; CDR3: CASSLGGTEEQFF; DNA: TGTGCCAGCAGCTTAGGCGGGACGGAGGAGCAGTTCTTC
size: .; J: TRBJ2-2; V: TRBV20-1; D: .; CDR3: CSASLTGELFF; DNA: TGCAGTGCTTCTCTCACCGGGGAGCTGTTTTTT
size: .; J: TRBJ1-4; V: TRBV28; D: TRBD1; CDR3: CALRGTGNEKLFF; DNA: TGTGCCCTCAGGGGGACAGGGAATGAAAAACTGTTTTTT
size: .; J: TRBJ2-7; V: TRBV11-2; D: TRBD1; CDR3: CASSQDILPGQGNYEQYF; DNA: TGTGCCAGCAGCCAAGACATCCTCCCGGGACAGGGTAACTACGAGCAGTACTTC
size: .; J: TRBJ1-5; V: TRBV19; D: .; CDR3: CASSIKLNSNQPQHF; DNA: TGTGCCAGTAGTATAAAGTTAAACAGCAATCAGCCCCAGCATTTT
size: .; J: TRBJ1-1; V: TRBV5-6; D: TRBD1; CDR3: CASSLEGGGTEAFF; DNA: TGTGCCAGCAGCTTGGAAGGGGGCGGCACTGAAGCTTTCTTT
size: .; J: TRBJ2-7; V: TRBV25-1; D: TRBD1; CDR3: CASSEFNSDRGYEQYF; DNA: TGTGCCAGCAGTGAATTTAACTCGGACAGGGGCTACGAGCAGTACTTC
size: .; J: TRBJ2-5; V: TRBV7-6; D: TRBD2; CDR3: CASSLEFAGVPQYF; DNA: TGTGCCAGCAGCTTAGAATTTGCGGGAGTGCCCCAGTACTTC
size: once; J: TRBJ2-7; V: TRBV6-5; D: TRBD2; CDR3: CASSYFSGGYEQYF; DNA: TGTGCCAGCAGTTACTTTAGCGGGGGATACGAGCAGTACTTC
size: .; J: TRBJ1-4; V: TRBV28; D: .; CDR3: CASSNRGRGIVEKLFF; DNA: TGTGCCAGCAGTAATAGGGGCAGGGGTATTGTTGAAAAACTGTTTTTT
size: .; J: TRBJ2-3; V: TRBV27; D: .; CDR3: CASSWGGGGENTQYF; DNA: TGTGCCAGCAGTTGGGGGGGAGGGGGCGAAAATACGCAGTATTTT
size: .; J: TRBJ2-1; V: TRBV13; D: TRBD1; CDR3: CASSAQGDRQFF; DNA: TGTGCCAGCAGCGCACAAGGGGACAGGCAGTTCTTC
size: .; J: TRBJ1-2; V: TRBV4-2; D: .; CDR3: CASSQAPQDYGYTF; DNA: TGTGCCAGCAGCCAAGCACCCCAGGACTATGGCTACACCTTC
size: .; J: TRBJ2-7; V: TRBV29-1; D: TRBD2; CDR3: CSVATSGSYYEQYF; DNA: TGCAGCGTTGCGACTAGCGGGAGTTACTACGAGCAGTACTTC
size: .; J: TRBJ2-7; V: TRBV11-2; D: TRBD2; CDR3: CASSSGGDEQYF; DNA: TGTGCCAGCAGCTCGGGGGGGGACGAGCAGTACTTC
size: .; J: TRBJ1-1; V: TRBV7-9; D: .; CDR3: CASSGGGVTEAFF; DNA: TGTGCCAGCAGCGGAGGGGGGGTCACTGAAGCTTTCTTT
size: .; J: TRBJ2-2; V: TRBV4-2; D: .; CDR3: CASTLEEGVGGELFF; DNA: TGTGCCAGCACCTTAGAGGAGGGGGTAGGCGGGGAGCTGTTTTTT
size: once; J: TRBJ1-5; V: TRBV15; D: .; CDR3: CATSPTAFNQPQHF; DNA: TGTGCCACCAGCCCAACAGCCTTCAATCAGCCCCAGCATTTT
size: .; J: TRBJ1-1; V: TRBV7-9; D: TRBD1; CDR3: CASSSPGGQGSEAFF; DNA: TGTGCCAGCAGCTCCCCTGGGGGACAGGGGTCTGAAGCTTTCTTT
size: .; J: TRBJ2-2; V: TRBV2; D: TRBD2; CDR3: CASSDRSSGSWTGELFF; DNA: TGTGCCAGCAGTGATAGGTCTAGCGGGAGTTGGACCGGGGAGCTGTTTTTT
size: .; J: TRBJ2-1; V: TRBV7-9; D: .; CDR3: CASSSPASGNEQFF; DNA: TGTGCCAGCAGCTCCCCGGCATCCGGGAATGAGCAGTTCTTC
size: .; J: TRBJ2-2; V: TRBV11-3; D: .; CDR3: CASSPTYEANTGELFF; DNA: TGTGCCAGCAGCCCAACCTATGAAGCGAACACCGGGGAGCTGTTTTTT
size: .; J: TRBJ2-1; V: TRBV27; D: .; CDR3: CASSLNTAHEQFF; DNA: TGTGCCAGCAGCCTAAACACTGCCCATGAGCAGTTCTTC
size: .; J: TRBJ1-6; V: TRBV6-5; D: .; CDR3: CASSYLVTGNSPLHF; DNA: TGTGCCAGCAGTTACTTAGTGACGGGGAATTCACCCCTCCACTTT
size: .; J: TRBJ1-2; V: TRBV7-9; D: .; CDR3: CASSLNTVGTMSYGYTF; DNA: TGTGCCAGCAGCCTCAATACGGTTGGGACAATGAGCTATGGCTACACCTTC
size: .; J: TRBJ2-7; V: TRBV27; D: .; CDR3: CASSTDSYEQYF; DNA: TGTGCCAGCAGTACTGACTCCTACGAGCAGTACTTC
size: .; J: TRBJ2-7; V: TRBV28; D: TRBD1; CDR3: CASRWTGGLYEQYF; DNA: TGTGCCAGCAGATGGACAGGGGGCCTATACGAGCAGTACTTC
size: .; J: TRBJ2-7; V: TRBV5-4; D: .; CDR3: CASSFGAGLATPYEQYF; DNA: TGTGCCAGCAGTTTCGGGGCTGGTTTAGCGACCCCTTACGAGCAGTACTTC
size: .; J: TRBJ2-7; V: TRBV19; D: .; CDR3: CASKFGAQSSYEQYF; DNA: TGTGCCAGTAAGTTTGGGGCGCAGAGCTCCTACGAGCAGTACTTC
size: .; J: TRBJ2-7; V: TRBV15; D: TRBD2; CDR3: CATSTGLAAQYF; DNA: TGTGCCACCAGCACCGGACTAGCGGCGCAGTACTTC
size: .; J: TRBJ2-1; V: TRBV4-1; D: TRBD2; CDR3: CASSQDSLAVINEQFF; DNA: TGCGCCAGCAGCCAAGATTCCCTAGCGGTTATAAATGAGCAGTTCTTC
size: .; J: TRBJ2-5; V: TRBV19; D: .; CDR3: CASRPLSGETQYF; DNA: TGTGCCAGTAGGCCCCTTAGCGGAGAGACCCAGTACTTC
size: .; J: TRBJ2-5; V: TRBV18; D: .; CDR3: CASLRGEVPGETQYF; DNA: TGTGCCAGCTTACGGGGTGAGGTCCCGGGAGAGACCCAGTACTTC
size: .; J: TRBJ2-5; V: TRBV7-9; D: .; CDR3: CASSFLGTREETQYF; DNA: TGTGCCAGCAGCTTCCTGGGGACTCGGGAAGAGACCCAGTACTTC
size: few; J: TRBJ1-5; V: TRBV6-5; D: .; CDR3: CASSYSSDQPQHF; DNA: TGTGCCAGCAGTTACTCGAGTGATCAGCCCCAGCATTTT
size: once; J: TRBJ2-1; V: TRBV4-2; D: TRBD2; CDR3: CASSQRAATSGGTGNEQFF; DNA: TGTGCCAGCAGCCAGAGGGCCGCGACTAGCGGGGGGACGGGCAATGAGCAGTTCTTC
size: .; J: TRBJ2-5; V: TRBV28; D: .; CDR3: CASSLGETQYF; DNA: TGTGCCAGCAGTTTGGGAGAGACCCAGTACTTC
size: once; J: TRBJ2-7; V: TRBV6-5; D: .; CDR3: CASSKEYEQYF; DNA: TGTGCCAGCAGTAAAGAGTACGAGCAGTACTTC
size: .; J: TRBJ1-5; V: TRBV4-2; D: .; CDR3: CASSRTNQPQHF; DNA: TGTGCCAGCAGCCGAACAAATCAGCCCCAGCATTTT
size: once; J: TRBJ2-1; V: TRBV7-6; D: .; CDR3: CASSPTVSTQYHNEQFF; DNA: TGTGCCAGCAGCCCCACCGTTAGCACCCAGTACCACAATGAGCAGTTCTTC
size: .; J: TRBJ2-3; V: TRBV7-3; D: .; CDR3: CASSLTSTWGDTQYF; DNA: TGTGCCAGCAGCTTAACATCAACCTGGGGGGATACGCAGTATTTT
size: .; J: TRBJ2-3; V: TRBV10-1; D: TRBD2; CDR3: CASSTSGTDTQYF; DNA: TGCGCCAGCTCGACTAGCGGGACAGATACGCAGTATTTT
size: .; J: TRBJ1-1; V: TRBV19; D: .; CDR3: CASTTWENTEAFF; DNA: TGTGCCAGTACCACGTGGGAGAACACTGAAGCTTTCTTT
size: .; J: TRBJ2-7; V: TRBV28; D: .; CDR3: CASSSPRGIQRSLSYEQYF; DNA: TGTGCCAGCAGTTCCCCACGGGGGATCCAGCGCTCACTTTCCTACGAGCAGTACTTC
size: .; J: TRBJ2-3; V: TRBV28; D: .; CDR3: CASSLQGSTDTQYF; DNA: TGTGCCAGCAGTTTACAGGGAAGCACAGATACGCAGTATTTT
size: once; J: TRBJ1-4; V: TRBV5-1; D: .; CDR3: CASRVGEKLFF; DNA: TGCGCCAGCAGGGTGGGGGAAAAACTGTTTTTT
size: once; J: TRBJ1-2; V: TRBV4-1; D: TRBD1; CDR3: CASSQDEGQVHAYGYTF; DNA: TGCGCCAGCAGCCAAGATGAGGGACAGGTACACGCCTATGGCTACACCTTC
size: .; J: TRBJ1-3; V: TRBV7-8; D: .; CDR3: CASSSTVRRSGNTIYF; DNA: TGTGCCAGCAGCTCCACCGTTCGGAGATCTGGAAACACCATATATTTT
size: .; J: TRBJ2-5; V: TRBV5-4; D: .; CDR3: CASSLPGPEEETQYF; DNA: TGTGCCAGCAGCTTACCGGGCCCCGAGGAAGAGACCCAGTACTTC
size: .; J: TRBJ2-2; V: TRBV6-5; D: .; CDR3: CASSRQGQFTGELFF; DNA: TGTGCCAGCAGTCGTCAGGGTCAGTTCACCGGGGAGCTGTTTTTT
size: .; J: TRBJ1-6; V: TRBV7-9; D: TRBD1; CDR3: CASSLPTQGNNSPLHF; DNA: TGTGCCAGCAGCTTACCCACACAGGGGAATAATTCACCCCTCCACTTT
size: .; J: TRBJ2-7; V: TRBV7-6; D: .; CDR3: CASSLGPGTYEQYF; DNA: TGTGCCAGCAGCTTAGGGCCCGGAACCTACGAGCAGTACTTC
size: .; J: TRBJ1-2; V: TRBV4-1; D: .; CDR3: CASSQVGTDYGYTF; DNA: TGCGCCAGCAGCCAAGTCGGGACGGACTATGGCTACACCTTC